This T cell receptor beta chain was profiled in a study of cytomegalovirus exposure and HLA in healthy donors. This clone was observed a single time. The PCR ran on 60 Vbeta and 13 Jbeta primers. Clones were read by immunoSEQ multiplex PCR, and TCRdb kept only the in-frame ones, dropping some. The repertoire includes more than 95,000 clones, about a sixth of them detected once, and roughly 2.7% sits in the top ten. The clonotype originates from a female donor in good health and CMV-seropositive. The source material was PBMCs.

The CDR3 loop is CASSDIYTEAFF. The CDR3 bases are TGTGCCAGCAGCGACATTTACACTGAAGCTTTCTTT. V gene TRBV7-9 combines with J gene TRBJ1-1; no firm D call. Trimming stripped 5 bases from V and 3 bases from J, with 7 bases between. The CDR3 sequence is 12 residues long. Germline V gene lookup returns CDR1 SEHNR and CDR2 FQNEAQ (reference sequence).